This T cell receptor beta chain was retrieved from a study of T cell responses to AZD1222 COVID-19 vaccine. The V and J ends lost 4 bases and 1 base, in that order; junction bases with no gene match: 1. The CDR3 has 16 residues. CDR1 and CDR2 (germline): LGHDT, YNNKEL (reference sequence). Profiled with immunoSEQ multiplex PCR; TCRdb holds only in-frame clones, not every one. The table has some 120,000 clones, approximately 85% seen once. This clone has only one observation. The chain has TRBV3-1 (or the pseudogene TRBV3-2) and TRBJ2-3, with 14 nucleotides matching TRBD2. The clonotype was recovered from an adult in good health. Specimen: peripheral blood, collected on day 0 of AZD1222 vaccination. The DNA for the CDR3 is TGTGCCAGCAGCCCGGGACTAGCGGGAGGCACAGATACGCAGTATTTT. This translates into CASSPGLAGGTDTQYF.